A single sample is the source of the 15 T cell receptor beta chains below, sequenced in a study of T cells after posttransplantation cyclophosphamide. Generated by immunoSEQ multiplex PCR, the TCRdb table keeps only in-frame clones and is missing some. The data hold approximately 21,000 clones, with roughly 85% observed a single time. Controls had myeloablative marrow grafts with methotrexate and calcineurin inhibitor, sampled at 1 year. Specimen: PBMCs, collected about 360 days after allogeneic stem cell transplant with calcineurin inhibitor and methotrexate. All receptors derive from a female patient younger than 45 who received an allogeneic stem cell transplant from an unrelated donor, was CMV-positive, and had acute and chronic GVHD. Some T cells may have come from the graft donor.

This clone appeared a single time. V is TRBV7-9 and J is TRBJ1-2; D gene ambiguous. The CDR3 length is 12 residues. Germline CDR1 is SEHNR and CDR2 is FQNEAQ (reference sequence). V gave up 1 base and J gave up 6 bases, with 6 bases separating them. The CDR3 bases are TGTGCCAGCAGCTTAGACTTCAATGGCTACACCTTC. Its protein is CASSLDFNGYTF.

This chain links TRBV6-5 with TRBJ1-4; possibly TRBD1 for D (5 bases). Trimming stripped 8 bases from V and 8 bases from J, with 9 bases between. This CDR3 spans 11 amino acids. In germline, CDR1 is MNHEY, CDR2 SVGAGI. The CDR3 DNA reads TGTGCCAGCGGTGGGGGGGAAAAACTGTTTTTT. It specifies CASGGGEKLFF.

The CDR3 region has the DNA TGTGCCATCAGCCAGAACCCGGACTCTCGCCAGCAGTACTTC. Protein sequence: CAISQNPDSRQQYF. The rearrangement links TRBV10-3 to TRBJ2-5; D might be TRBD2 (5 bases). The length of the CDR3 is 14 residues. CDR1 is ENHRY and CDR2 is SYGVKD in the germline V gene. V was pared by 6 bases and J by 11 bases, with 22 bases between.

The chain employs TRBV29-1 and TRBJ1-4; TRBD1 matches 9 bases. The CDR3 sequence is 14 residues long. Looked up from germline, CDR1 is SQVTM and CDR2 is ANQGSEA. With 1 base clipped from V and 5 bases from J, the junction kept 2 bases outside the gene matches. The CDR3 protein is CSVEADRGNEKLFF. The CDR3 DNA reads as TGCAGCGTTGAAGCCGACAGGGGGAATGAAAAACTGTTTTTT.

The J gene is TRBJ1-4, the V gene TRBV7-9; D is perhaps TRBD1 (5 bases). This CDR3 comprises 15 residues. Between the trimmed V and J ends, which lost 4 bases and 4 bases, there was a span of 13 bases. Germline values: CDR1 SEHNR, CDR2 FQNEAQ (reference sequence). The chain's CDR3 is CASSSDTLSNEKLFF. The CDR3 nucleotides read TGTGCCAGCAGCTCGGACACACTAAGTAATGAAAAACTGTTTTTT.

The J gene is TRBJ2-7, the V gene TRBV6-1; possible D gene TRBD1, 8 bases. With 6 bases removed from V and 3 bases from J, the gap between germline ends came to 12 bases. Germline loops: CDR1 MNHNS, CDR2 SASEGT. The CDR3 extends over 13 amino acids. The CDR3 here is CASRQGGYYEQYF. CDR3 bases: TGTGCCAGCAGACAGGGGGGGTACTACGAGCAGTACTTC.

V usage is TRBV6-5 and J usage is TRBJ2-1; D not resolved. CDR3 length: 14 amino acids. CDR1 MNHEY and CDR2 SVGAGI come from the germline V gene. V was shortened by 6 bases and J by 6 bases, with 15 bases between the two germline ends. The CDR3: CASSKPVASNEQFF. The DNA for the CDR3 is TGTGCCAGCAGCAAACCGGTCGCCTCCAATGAGCAGTTCTTC.

J is TRBJ1-1 and V is TRBV28, with D tentatively TRBD1 (6 bases). Per germline, CDR1 MDHEN and CDR2 SYDVKM. Deletions cut 3 bases from V and 4 bases from J, with 24 bases between. The CDR3 consists of 18 residues. CDR3 sequence reads: CASSFSRDTLSWSTEAFF. The DNA for the CDR3 is TGTGCCAGCAGTTTTTCAAGGGACACCTTAAGCTGGAGCACTGAAGCTTTCTTT.

The chain uses TRBV9 and TRBJ2-7; 9 bases align to TRBD1. The CDR3 contains 15 residues. From germline, CDR1 is SGDLS and CDR2 YYNGEE. V lost 7 bases to trimming and J lost 2 bases; unmatched junction nucleotides: 10. The CDR3 DNA follows: TGTGCCAGCCAAAGAAGCCGGGACAGGGCCTACGAGCAGTACTTC. Its translation is CASQRSRDRAYEQYF.

The chain carries TRBV6-1 and TRBJ2-3; D is possibly TRBD2 (6 bases). This CDR3 contains 14 residues. Trimming stripped 11 bases from V and 4 bases from J, with 19 bases between. Germline CDR1 MNHNS, CDR2 SASEGT. The CDR3 DNA sequence: TGTGCCGCCCGGGGCCCAGGGAGGCCAGATACGCAGTATTTT. It yields the protein CAARGPGRPDTQYF.

The rearrangement uses TRBV15 and TRBJ2-7, with 7 positions matching TRBD2. The CDR3 covers 11 residues. Trimming at V came to 8 bases and at J to 3 bases, leaving 1 base not matched to a gene. CDR1 LNHNV and CDR2 YYDKDF come from the germline V gene (reference sequence). This chain's CDR3 is CATGEGYEQYF. The DNA for the CDR3 is TGTGCCACCGGGGAGGGCTACGAGCAGTACTTC.

V is TRBV10-1 and J is TRBJ2-3; TRBD2 might be the D (5 bases). The CDR3 runs to 13 residues. Trimming removed 4 bases at V and 3 bases at J, with 8 bases between. Germline V lookup: CDR1 WNHNN, CDR2 SYGVQD (reference sequence). CDR3 DNA sequence: TGCGCCAGCAGTGTCGGGGTGACAGATACGCAGTATTTT. Translation: CASSVGVTDTQYF.

This chain joins TRBV7-3 and TRBJ2-6; 8 positions match TRBD1. V lost 7 bases to trimming and J lost 2 bases; unmatched junction nucleotides: 7. The CDR3 has 16 residues. Germline loops: CDR1 SGHTA, CDR2 FQGTGA. This CDR3 is CASTKQGGAGANVLTF. The CDR3 DNA follows: TGTGCCAGCACCAAACAGGGGGGAGCTGGGGCCAACGTCCTGACTTTC.

Written as DNA, the CDR3 is TGTGCCAGCTGGTCGGGACAGTTACTTACCGAGCAGTACTTC. Amino acid sequence: CASWSGQLLTEQYF. V usage is TRBV5-8 and J usage is TRBJ2-7; 7 positions agree with TRBD1. The CDR3 has 14 residues. Germline V gene data show CDR1 as SGHTS and CDR2 as YDEGEE. Trimming took 7 bases from V and 6 from J; bases not matched to a gene: 13.

The chain is built from TRBV30 and TRBJ2-3; a weak D match, TRBD2 (5 bases). CDR1 GTSNPN and CDR2 SVGIG come from the germline V gene (reference sequence). The V and J ends lost 7 bases and 0 bases respectively, with 11 bases between them. This CDR3 has 13 residues. The CDR3 here is CALSTGSTDTQYF. DNA of the CDR3: TGTGCCTTATCGACGGGGAGCACAGATACGCAGTATTTT. Filled out from reference TRBV30 and TRBJ2-3, the complete variable domain reads SQTIHQWPATLVQPVGSPLSLECTVEGTSNPNLYWYRQAAGRGLQLLFYSVGIGQISSEVPQNLSASRPQDRQFILSSKKLLLSDSGFYLCALSTGSTDTQYFGPGTRLTVL.